The 16 T cell receptor beta chains below come from one sample, sequenced in a study of T cell repertoires in cytomegalovirus infection (dated by TCRdb to between 2017 and 2020). This sample's treatment or condition label indicates: in vitro stimulation with specific CMV peptide epitopes to enrich CMV-specific T cells. These receptors' antigens are unknown. Sequencer: Illumina HiSeq 1500. The public reads were run again by TCRdb, first through fastp at Q25 and then through MiXCR, and only productive beta chains were kept. Rows with one shared CDR3 protein collapse into an entry with the most common genes and DNA. The sample table shows around 300,000 distinct CDR3 sequences, and roughly 25% are seen once. The ten largest clones take up roughly 14% of the sample. The source was cultured PBMCs, collected from culture after CMV antigen stimulation. Receptor source: a human donor in good health (CMV status not recorded). Some clones in this sample may be carry-over from other donors' samples.

The rearrangement joins TRBV20-1 to TRBJ2-5; D is uncertain. The ends were cut back, 1 base at V and 5 bases at J, with 11 bases in the middle. The CDR3 totals 13 residues. CDR1 DFQATT and CDR2 SNEGSKA come from the germline V gene (reference sequence). The CDR3 DNA reads as TGCAGTGCTAGAGGATCTGGACGGGAGACCCAGTACTTC. This sequence encodes CSARGSGRETQYF.

The chain joins TRBV7-2 to TRBJ1-2; weak D call: TRBD1 (6 bases). The CDR3 covers 17 residues. V was cut by 2 bases and J by 4 bases, with 20 bases left in between. The germline V gene has CDR1 SGHTA and CDR2 FQGNSA. The CDR3 DNA reads as TGTGCCAGCAGCTTAATGCCCGGGGGGGGCCTTGGCTATGGCTACACCTTC. This encodes CASSLMPGGGLGYGYTF.

The chain is built from TRBV11-2 and TRBJ2-7, with TRBD2 as a possible D gene (5 bases). CDR1 and CDR2 from the germline V gene are SGHAT and FQNNGV. V lost 2 bases and J 1 base, leaving 12 bases between the germline ends. The CDR3 covers 15 residues. This CDR3 is CASSLLRSGSYEQYF. The CDR3 DNA is TGTGCCAGCAGCTTACTTAGGTCGGGGTCCTACGAGCAGTACTTC.

This clonotype came up many times. The chain couples TRBV6-1 to TRBJ1-2; 7 bases fit TRBD1. The ends lost 6 bases at V and 5 bases at J; junction bases unmatched: 12. Germline assignment: CDR1 MNHNS and CDR2 SASEGT. This CDR3 spans 15 amino acids. CDR3 residues: CASSRSKQGLYGYTF. The DNA of the CDR3 is TGTGCCAGCAGCAGGAGCAAACAGGGGCTTTATGGCTACACCTTC.

Comment on this clonotype: Since a much larger clone is just one base distant, this may be a read error. V is TRBV7-4 and J is TRBJ1-4; D gene uncertain. The CDR3 has 18 residues. V gave up 5 bases and J gave up 0 bases, with 19 bases separating them. The germline V gene encodes CDR1 SGHVT and CDR2 SQSDAQ. CDR3 in amino acids: CASSPIFFQVATNEKLFF. CDR3 nucleotides: TGTGCCAGCAGCCCCATCTTTTTCCAGGTCGCAACTAATGAAAAACTGTTTTTT. Full variable domain (remainder filled in from reference TRBV7-4 and TRBJ1-4): GAGVSQSPRYKVAKRGRDVALRCDSISGHVTLYWYRQTLGQGSEVLTYSQSDAQRDKSGRPSGRFSAERPERSVSTLKIQRTEQGDSAVYLCASSPIFFQVATNEKLFFGSGTQLSVL.

There are a few counts of this clonotype. This sequence joins TRBV11-3 and TRBJ2-1; unclear D gene. CDR3 size: 14 residues. Per germline, CDR1 SGHNT and CDR2 YENEEA. Trimming cost V 7 bases and J 7 bases, with 17 bases left between them. The CDR3 coding sequence is TGTGCCAGCATCGATCTTCAACCCGGGAATGAGCAGTTCTTC. It translates to CASIDLQPGNEQFF.

The V and J genes are TRBV11-2 and TRBJ1-1, with a weak D call TRBD1 (6 bases). CDR1 SGHAT and CDR2 FQNNGV come from the germline V gene. The CDR3 has 15 amino acids. Trimming took off 5 bases at V and 1 base at J, with 14 bases between the two ends. CDR3 amino acids: CASSNAPTGNTEAFF. CDR3 nucleotide sequence: TGTGCCAGCAGCAACGCCCCGACAGGGAACACTGAAGCTTTCTTT.

The chain combines TRBV2 with TRBJ2-3; maybe TRBD1 (6 bases). Germline CDR1 reads SNHLY; CDR2 reads FYNNEI. V lost 8 bases and J lost 5, with 17 bases in between. The CDR3 loop spans 14 amino acids. CDR3 coding DNA: TGTGCCAGCCATCAAGACAGGCTAAAAGATACGCAGTATTTT. This gives the protein CASHQDRLKDTQYF.

The V call is TRBV7-2, the J call TRBJ1-6; tentatively, D is TRBD1 (6 bases). The CDR3 spans 15 residues. The germline gives CDR1 SGHTA, CDR2 FQGNSA. V dropped 5 bases and J dropped 7 bases, with 15 bases sitting between them. The chain's CDR3 is CASSPSRGGNSPLHF. Here the CDR3 DNA reads TGTGCCAGCAGCCCCTCACGAGGGGGGAATTCACCCCTCCACTTT.

This clonotype was counted ten times or more. The chain carries TRBV11-1 and TRBJ2-7; D gene unclear. Germline loops: CDR1 SGHAT, CDR2 FQDESV (reference sequence). V lost 5 bases to trimming and J lost 0 bases, with 14 bases between them. The CDR3 is 15 amino acids. The CDR3 loop reads CASSPVGWSSYEQYF. CDR3 coding DNA: TGTGCCAGCAGCCCAGTGGGGTGGAGCTCCTACGAGCAGTACTTC.

The CDR3 sequence: CASSLVGWDEQFF. CDR3 sequence (DNA): TGTGCCAGCAGCTTAGTGGGATGGGATGAGCAGTTCTTC. V usage is TRBV11-2 and J usage is TRBJ2-1; D gene unclear. Germline CDR1 reads SGHAT; CDR2 reads FQNNGV. V shed 1 base and J shed 8 bases, with 9 bases lying between them. The CDR3 is 13 residues long.

This clonotype came up many times. The chain recombines TRBV7-2 with TRBJ2-5; the match to TRBD1 covers 8 bases. CDR1 SGHTA and CDR2 FQGNSA come from the germline V gene. The CDR3 covers 14 residues. After removal of 3 bases from V and 3 bases from J, the junction contained 3 bases not matched to a gene. Written as DNA, the CDR3 is TGTGCCAGCAGCTTCCCGGACAGGGAAGAGACCCAGTACTTC. This sequence encodes CASSFPDREETQYF. Filled out from reference TRBV7-2 and TRBJ2-5, the complete variable domain reads GAGVSQSPSNKVTEKGKDVELRCDPISGHTALYWYRQSLGQGLEFLIYFQGNSAPDKSGLPSDRFSAERTGGSVSTLTIQRTQQEDSAVYLCASSFPDREETQYFGPGTRLLVL.

In its sample, this clonotype was seen a few times. The chain links TRBV6-2 or TRBV6-3 to TRBJ2-1, with unresolved D. The CDR3 consists of 14 residues. V lost 5 bases, J lost 5 bases, and 13 bases lay in between. Germline CDR1 MNHEY, CDR2 SVGEGT. The CDR3 nucleotides are TGTGCCAGCAGTACCCCTGCGGTCCACAATGAGCAGTTCTTC. Its translation is CASSTPAVHNEQFF.

The V and J genes are TRBV6-1 and TRBJ2-1, with TRBD2 identical over 9 bases. V lost 7 bases to trimming and J lost 7 bases; unmatched junction nucleotides: 11. This CDR3 contains 15 residues. Germline V gene sequence: CDR1 MNHNS, CDR2 SASEGT. In DNA form, the CDR3 reads TGTGCCAGCATGTTCGGGACTAGCCGGGCAAATGAGCAGTTCTTC. Protein sequence: CASMFGTSRANEQFF.

About this clonotype itself: One end of the junction does not line up with germline, which may come from a read error. The chain has TRBV4-1 and TRBJ2-3, with 9 bases aligning to TRBD2. This CDR3 comprises 15 residues. Looked up from germline, CDR1 is MGHRA and CDR2 is YSYEKL. The CDR3 here is CASSQGSGSADTQYF. As DNA, the CDR3 is TGTGCCAGCAGCCAGGGTAGCGGGAGCGCAGATACGCAGTATTTT.

DNA of the CDR3: TGTGCCAGTAGTAGGAGGGGAGCGGGCCCCAATCAGCCCCAGCATTTT. Protein product: CASSRRGAGPNQPQHF. The chain links TRBV19 to TRBJ1-5, with D perhaps matching TRBD1 (5 bases). The V end was cut by 4 bases, the J end by 3 bases, with 16 bases between. Germline CDR1 is LNHDA and CDR2 is SQIVND (reference sequence). The CDR3 is made up of 16 amino acids.